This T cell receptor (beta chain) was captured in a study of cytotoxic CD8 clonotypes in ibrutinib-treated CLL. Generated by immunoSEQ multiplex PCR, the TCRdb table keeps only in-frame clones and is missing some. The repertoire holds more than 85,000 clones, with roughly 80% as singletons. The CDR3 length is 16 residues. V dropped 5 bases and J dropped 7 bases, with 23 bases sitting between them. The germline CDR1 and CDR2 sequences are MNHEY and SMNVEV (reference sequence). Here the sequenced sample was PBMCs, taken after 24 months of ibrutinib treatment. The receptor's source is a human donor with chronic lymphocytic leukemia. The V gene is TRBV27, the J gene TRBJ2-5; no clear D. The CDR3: CASSAPSFDLRGTQYF. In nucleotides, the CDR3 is TGTGCCAGCAGTGCCCCGTCCTTCGATTTAAGAGGGACCCAGTACTTC.